The present TCR beta chain was sequenced within a study of cytomegalovirus exposure and HLA in healthy donors. About this clone: What it binds is unknown.

An approximately 130-subject validation cohort, separate from the roughly 680-subject first cohort, supplied the donors. Libraries were prepared by immunoSEQ multiplex PCR; TCRdb keeps only in-frame clonotypes and omits some of them. The sample has 200,000 to 250,000 clones; around nine tenths are singletons. Study results and caveats: The study labeled 180 or so TCR beta chains cytomegalovirus-associated.

Sequenced material: PBMCs. This clonotype was sampled from a woman younger than 30 in good health and CMV-seronegative.

CDR3 bases: TGTGCCAGCACCCAGACTAGCGGGCTCTACAATGAGCAGTTCTTC. This encodes CASTQTSGLYNEQFF. V gene TRBV27 combines with J gene TRBJ2-1, with TRBD2 matching 10 bases. V lost 7 bases, J lost 3 bases, and 6 bases stayed unmatched. Germline CDR1 MNHEY, CDR2 SMNVEV (reference sequence). CDR3 length: 15 residues.